This T cell receptor beta chain was retrieved from a study of blood T cell repertoires in COVID-19. Study background: T cells, B-cell-depleted T cells, or PBMCs provided the cDNA or gDNA that served as material.

V was cut by 8 bases and J by 5 bases, with 12 bases left in between. Germline V CDR1 and CDR2: SNHLY, FYNNEI. CDR3 length equals 12 residues. The repertoire was sequenced with immunoSEQ multiplex PCR; TCRdb's copy has only in-frame clones and lacks some. In the table there are under 85,000 clones, about 83% of which are singletons. The rearrangement joins TRBV2 to TRBJ2-5; tentative D call: TRBD2 (6 bases). The source of this sequence is a man aged 25 to 40 with COVID-19, enrolled during active disease. Sequencing was performed on peripheral blood. The CDR3 sequence: CASRGNDETQYF. The CDR3 DNA sequence: TGTGCCAGCCGGGGGAACGACGAGACCCAGTACTTC.